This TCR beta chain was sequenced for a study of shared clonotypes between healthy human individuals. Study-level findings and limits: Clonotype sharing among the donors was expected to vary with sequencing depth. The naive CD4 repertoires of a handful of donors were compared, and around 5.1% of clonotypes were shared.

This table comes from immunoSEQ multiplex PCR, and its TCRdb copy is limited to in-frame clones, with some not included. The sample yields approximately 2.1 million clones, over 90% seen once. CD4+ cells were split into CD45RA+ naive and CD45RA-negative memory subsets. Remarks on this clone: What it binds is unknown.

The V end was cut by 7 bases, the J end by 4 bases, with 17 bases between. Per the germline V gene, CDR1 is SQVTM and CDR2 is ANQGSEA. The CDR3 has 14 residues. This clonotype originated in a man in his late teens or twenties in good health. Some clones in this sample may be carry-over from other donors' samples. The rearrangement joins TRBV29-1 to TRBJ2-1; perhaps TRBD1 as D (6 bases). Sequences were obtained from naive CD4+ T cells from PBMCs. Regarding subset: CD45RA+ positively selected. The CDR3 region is CSGFRGLGYNEQFF. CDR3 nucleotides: TGCAGCGGCTTCAGGGGCTTGGGGTACAATGAGCAGTTCTTC.